The text below deals with one T cell receptor beta chain. Its antigen is as yet unknown. The record originates from a study of OX40 agonist ivuxolimab in advanced cancers. Study-level information: People in dose escalation had one of these cancers: hepatocellular carcinoma, melanoma, renal cell or head and neck cancer. With a range of about 23 to 90, age averaged approximately 60 years, and 65% to 85% were male.

The V and J ends lost 2 bases and 6 bases, in that order; junction bases with no gene match: 16. This CDR3 contains 19 residues. CDR1 SGHRS and CDR2 YFSETQ come from the germline V gene. Sequencing used immunoSEQ multiplex PCR; TCRdb keeps in-frame clones, though not all of them. The table has some 50,000 clones, around 86% seen once. Study results and caveats: Individuals who were partial responders at 0.1-3.0 mg/kg had clonal expansion that ranked among the lowest. It was not determined which antigens were specifically recognized by the peripheral T cells that had undergone clonal expansion.

This clonotype was obtained from an adult with an advanced solid tumor such as melanoma, head and neck, liver or kidney cancer. The sample consisted of CD4+ or CD8+ T cells sorted from blood, taken in a trial of the OX40 agonist ivuxolimab. The V and J genes are TRBV5-1 and TRBJ2-3; 12 nucleotides agree with TRBD2. The CDR3 region has the DNA TGCGCCAGCAGCTTACCCCCGGGACTAGCGGGTACCCCTGGGGATACGCAGTATTTT. Protein product: CASSLPPGLAGTPGDTQYF.